These 9 T cell receptor beta chains were all obtained from the same sample, sequenced in a study of beta chain features in type 1 diabetes. Points from the study as a whole: The study found moderately but significantly shorter TCRB CDR3s in all four CD4+ subsets of Type 1 diabetes patients.

Expressed TCRB transcripts were sequenced after all isolated RNA was converted to cDNA. TCRdb's table, derived via immunoSEQ multiplex PCR, lists solely in-frame clones and lacks some. The sample lists about 340,000 clones, 9.3% occurring once. The antigens these receptors bind are not known. Sequencing used central memory CD4+ T cells from blood. The receptors here all came from a man between 25 and 39 years old with type 1 diabetes.

The chain uses TRBV2 and TRBJ2-1; TRBD2 agrees at 9 bases. Germline V gene data show CDR1 as SNHLY and CDR2 as FYNNEI. The junction had 10 bases not matched to a gene; V was cut back by 4 bases and J by 9 bases. This CDR3 comprises 15 residues. The DNA of the CDR3 is TGTGCCAGCAGTGGCTTAGCGGGGGCCCCCAGTGAGCAGTTCTTC. This gives the protein CASSGLAGAPSEQFF. Using reference TRBV2 and TRBJ2-1 for the parts outside the CDR3, the full variable domain is EPEVTQTPSHQVTQMGQEVILRCVPISNHLYFYWYRQILGQKVEFLVSFYNNEISEKSEIFDDQFSVERPDGSNFTLKIRSTKLEDSAMYFCASSGLAGAPSEQFFGPGTRLTVL.

The genes are TRBV27 and TRBJ2-6; 8 bases are a match to TRBD1. With 3 bases clipped from V and 2 bases from J, the junction kept 18 bases outside the gene matches. Germline-derived CDR1 and CDR2 are MNHEY and SMNVEV (reference sequence). The CDR3 sequence is 21 residues long. CDR3 sequence: CASSLRVDKWDRFTGANVLTF. The CDR3 DNA sequence: TGTGCCAGCAGTTTGCGGGTGGATAAGTGGGACAGGTTCACTGGGGCCAACGTCCTGACTTTC.

The gene calls are TRBV28 and TRBJ2-7; 7 bases match TRBD2. V lost 7 bases and J lost 3; bases outside the gene matches: 9. Germline loops: CDR1 MDHEN, CDR2 SYDVKM. CDR3 length: 14 amino acids. CDR3 amino acids: CASNRKGLFYEQYF. CDR3 DNA: TGTGCCAGCAACAGAAAGGGACTATTCTACGAGCAGTACTTC.

The rearrangement uses TRBV9 and TRBJ2-5, with TRBD2 matching 14 bases. Trimming at V came to 4 bases and at J to 7 bases, leaving 9 bases not matched to a gene. CDR1 is SGDLS, CDR2 YYNGEE, per germline. The CDR3 is made up of 16 amino acids. CDR3 sequence: CASSTGTSGGRVTQYF. The CDR3 nucleotides read TGTGCCAGCAGCACCGGGACTAGCGGGGGACGGGTGACCCAGTACTTC.

This clone was counted ten times or more. Sequence at one end of the junction differs from germline and may be a read error. V and J are TRBV5-1 and TRBJ1-2, with D tentatively TRBD1 (6 bases). Per germline, CDR1 SGHRS and CDR2 YFSETQ. The length of the CDR3 is 15 residues. CDR3 coding DNA: TGCGCCAGCAGCTTGGAACCGGGGGCTAAATATGGCTACACCTTC. Amino acid sequence: CASSLEPGAKYGYTF.

The genes are TRBV14 and TRBJ2-4, with D possibly TRBD2 on 7 matching bases. In germline, CDR1 is SGHDN, CDR2 FVKESK. The V and J ends lost 6 bases and 3 bases respectively, with 18 bases between them. The CDR3 has 16 residues. The CDR3 bases are TGTGCCAGCAGACTGAGGGGGGGCTCTGGCAAAAACATTCAGTACTTC. Its protein is CASRLRGGSGKNIQYF.

This clone turned up a few times. The rearrangement links TRBV9 to TRBJ2-2; 7 nucleotides align to TRBD1. Germline CDR1 reads SGDLS; CDR2 reads YYNGEE. Losses at the gene ends were 3 bases for V and 4 bases for J; bases not matched to a gene: 9. This CDR3 is 16 amino acids long. CDR3 sequence (DNA): TGTGCCAGCAGCGGGCCGACAGGGTCCGGCACCGGGGAGCTGTTTTTT. Its translation: CASSGPTGSGTGELFF.

This clone occurred a few times. The rearrangement uses TRBV7-9 and TRBJ2-6, with D possibly being TRBD2 (6 bases). The CDR3 spans 15 residues. CDR1 is SEHNR, CDR2 FQNEAQ, per germline (reference sequence). The V end lost 9 bases, the J end lost 0 bases, and 12 bases lay between the germline ends. Written as DNA, the CDR3 is TGTGCCAGTCAACTCGGGGGCTCTGGGGCCAACGTCCTGACTTTC. It yields the protein CASQLGGSGANVLTF.

The rearrangement joins TRBV7-9 to TRBJ1-2, with unresolved D. The length of the CDR3 is 12 residues. With 8 bases removed from V and 1 base from J, the gap between germline ends came to 8 bases. The germline gives CDR1 SEHNR, CDR2 FQNEAQ (reference sequence). CDR3 DNA sequence: TGTGCCAGCGGCCGAAATAACTATGGCTACACCTTC. As protein: CASGRNNYGYTF.